The 30 T cell receptor beta chains presented below share a single source sample, sequenced in a study of T cell repertoires in cytomegalovirus infection. TCRdb re-derived calls from the reads in MiXCR, one entry per CDR3 protein. The profile shows nearly 700,000 distinct CDR3 sequences, around 35% of them singletons. Their cognate antigens are unknown. Specimen: cultured PBMCs, collected from culture after CMV antigen stimulation. All receptors come from a human donor in good health (CMV status not recorded). Some clones in this sample may be carry-over from other donors' samples.

This clonotype has at least ten counts. The chain recombines TRBV7-2 with TRBJ2-7, with a weak D call TRBD1 (6 bases). V gave up 0 bases and J gave up 1 base, with 16 bases separating them. Germline CDR1 SGHTA, CDR2 FQGNSA. CDR3 length equals 17 residues. CDR3 bases: TGTGCCAGCAGCTTAGCCCCCACAGGGTCCCTTTCCTACGAGCAGTACTTC. Encoded protein: CASSLAPTGSLSYEQYF.

In this sample, this clonotype turned up a few times. The rearrangement uses TRBV15 and TRBJ2-7; TRBD1 matches 8 bases. CDR1 LNHNV and CDR2 YYDKDF come from the germline V gene (reference sequence). V was pared by 6 bases and J by 1 base, with 5 bases of the junction left unmatched. This CDR3 region has 14 residues. The CDR3 region is CATRSDRESYEQYF. DNA for the CDR3: TGTGCCACCAGGTCGGACAGGGAGTCCTACGAGCAGTACTTC.

The chain recombines TRBV5-4 with TRBJ1-1, with TRBD1 matching 7 bases. V dropped 7 bases and J dropped 11; count of bases not matched to a gene: 11. CDR1 SGHNT and CDR2 YYREEE come from the germline V gene (reference sequence). There are 12 residues in the CDR3. CDR3: CASGWDSLGAFF. As DNA, the CDR3 is TGTGCCAGCGGTTGGGACAGTCTGGGCGCTTTCTTT.

The chain recombines TRBV11-1 with TRBJ2-7; D is unclear. The germline V gene has CDR1 SGHAT and CDR2 FQDESV (reference sequence). V was trimmed by 5 bases and J by 5 bases, leaving 10 bases between them. The CDR3 has 12 amino acids. The CDR3 bases are TGTGCCAGCAGCCCCTTGATCGACGAGCAGTACTTC. It is translated as CASSPLIDEQYF.

V usage is TRBV29-1 and J usage is TRBJ1-2; D not resolved. The CDR3 length is 11 residues. The ends were cut back, 6 bases at V and 4 bases at J, with 9 bases in the middle. Germline V lookup: CDR1 SQVTM, CDR2 ANQGSEA. The chain's CDR3 is CSVGYSYGYTF. In nucleotides, the CDR3 is TGCAGCGTGGGTTACAGCTATGGCTACACCTTC.

This rearrangement joins TRBV6-1 to TRBJ2-3; D is uncertain. Germline CDR1 reads MNHNS; CDR2 reads SASEGT. The CDR3 has 11 amino acids. V was trimmed by 5 bases and J by 3 bases, leaving 3 bases between them. CDR3 sequence: CASSMTDTQYF. The CDR3 DNA sequence: TGTGCCAGCAGTATGACAGATACGCAGTATTTT.

This clonotype has ten or more counts. V gene TRBV7-2 combines with J gene TRBJ1-6, with D hard to call. V gave up 5 bases and J gave up 12 bases, with 11 bases separating them. This CDR3 spans 12 amino acids. CDR1 is SGHTA and CDR2 is FQGNSA in the germline V gene. Here the CDR3 DNA reads TGTGCCAGCAGCCCGAGTGGGTTACCCCTCCACTTT. Its protein is CASSPSGLPLHF.

This chain links TRBV4-1 with TRBJ2-3, with 8 bases that match TRBD2. Germline V lookup: CDR1 MGHRA, CDR2 YSYEKL. Germline trimming cut 1 base from V and 2 bases from J; bases unmatched to any gene: 2. The CDR3 runs to 15 residues. The CDR3 DNA sequence: TGCGCCAGCAGCCAAGTTAGCGGGACCACAGATACGCAGTATTTT. Residues: CASSQVSGTTDTQYF.

At least ten counts were recorded for this clonotype. The chain couples TRBV7-2 to TRBJ2-5; 11 bases match TRBD2. This CDR3 region has 16 residues. Germline loops: CDR1 SGHTA, CDR2 FQGNSA. After removal of 2 bases from V and 5 bases from J, the junction contained 7 bases not matched to a gene. The CDR3 loop reads CASSLLAGGGGETQYF. CDR3 DNA sequence: TGTGCCAGCAGCTTACTAGCGGGAGGAGGAGGGGAGACCCAGTACTTC.

This clonotype was seen repeatedly, ten times or more. The chain is built from TRBV4-1 and TRBJ2-7; the D gene could be TRBD1 or TRBD2 (6 bases each). This CDR3 region has 14 residues. V lost 4 bases, J lost 2 bases, and 12 bases lay in between. Germline CDR1 is MGHRA and CDR2 is YSYEKL. CDR3 sequence: CASSLRGPTYEQYF. The CDR3 DNA sequence: TGCGCCAGCAGCCTCCGGGGGCCTACCTACGAGCAGTACTTC.

The genes are TRBV20-1 and TRBJ2-2; TRBD2 agrees at 13 bases. The CDR3 contains 16 residues. CDR1 and CDR2 (germline): DFQATT, SNEGSKA (reference sequence). The V segment lost 4 bases and the J segment 1 base; nucleotides outside the gene matches: 3. Written as DNA, the CDR3 is TGCAGTGCTATCGGACTAGCGGGAGAGAACACCGGGGAGCTGTTTTTT. Its protein is CSAIGLAGENTGELFF.

This rearrangement joins TRBV11-3 to TRBJ2-1; 9 bases map to TRBD1. Germline V gene data show CDR1 as SGHNT and CDR2 as YENEEA. V trimming: 3 bases; J trimming: 6 bases; junction bases outside the gene matches: 3. There are 14 residues in the CDR3. CDR3 DNA sequence: TGTGCCAGCAGCTTGAACAGGGGGCCCAATGAGCAGTTCTTC. Translated, it gives CASSLNRGPNEQFF.

This clonotype has only a few counts. The gene calls are TRBV19 and TRBJ2-7; 13 bases line up with TRBD2. Trimming took 5 bases from V and 4 from J; bases not matched to a gene: 8. The CDR3 totals 16 residues. Germline V gives CDR1 LNHDA, CDR2 SQIVND (reference sequence). CDR3 residues: CASSRTSGRRRYEQYF. CDR3 DNA sequence: TGTGCCAGTAGTCGGACTAGCGGGAGAAGAAGGTACGAGCAGTACTTC.

Many counts were recorded for this clonotype. V and J are TRBV7-2 and TRBJ1-6; D unclear. This CDR3 has 14 residues. The germline gives CDR1 SGHTA, CDR2 FQGNSA. Trimming left V 2 bases short and J 7 bases short, with 9 bases between. The chain's CDR3 is CASSLSGLNSPLHF. CDR3 DNA: TGTGCCAGCAGCTTAAGCGGATTAAATTCACCCCTCCACTTT.

The chain joins TRBV29-1 to TRBJ1-3; no clear D. CDR3 length: 13 amino acids. CDR1 and CDR2 (germline): SQVTM, ANQGSEA. Trimming removed 7 bases from V and 0 bases from J, with 10 bases in between. For the CDR3, the DNA is TGCAGCGGCGTCGGGAACTCTGGAAACACCATATATTTT. Translation gives CSGVGNSGNTIYF.

The J gene is TRBJ2-2, the V gene TRBV7-3, with TRBD2 identical over 10 bases. Looked up from germline, CDR1 is SGHTA and CDR2 is FQGTGA. The CDR3 totals 15 residues. The V segment lost 4 bases and the J segment 3 bases; nucleotides outside the gene matches: 2. The CDR3 DNA reads TGTGCCAGCAGCTGGACTAGCGGTCACACCGGGGAGCTGTTTTTT. This encodes CASSWTSGHTGELFF. Full variable domain (missing parts from reference TRBV7-3 and TRBJ2-2): GAGVSQTPSNKVTEKGKYVELRCDPISGHTALYWYRQSLGQGPEFLIYFQGTGAADDSGLPNDRFFAVRPEGSVSTLKIQRTERGDSAVYLCASSWTSGHTGELFFGEGSRLTVL.

The gene calls are TRBV12-3 or TRBV12-4 and TRBJ1-3; D is ambiguous. The CDR3 has 14 amino acids. Between the trimmed V and J ends, which lost 7 bases and 2 bases, there was a span of 12 bases. The CDR3 nucleotides are TGTGCCAGCACTTTCGGAGCTACTGGAAACACCATATATTTT. It yields the protein CASTFGATGNTIYF.

V and J are TRBV11-2 and TRBJ2-7; D gene ambiguous. V was pared by 3 bases and J by 0 bases, with 12 bases between. The CDR3 is made up of 15 amino acids. Germline CDR1 reads SGHAT; CDR2 reads FQNNGV. The CDR3 DNA is TGTGCCAGCAGCTTGGGCCTTCCGAGCTCCTACGAGCAGTACTTC. Translation: CASSLGLPSSYEQYF.

The J gene is TRBJ2-1, the V gene TRBV10-3; possibly TRBD1 or TRBD2 for D (5 bases each). Trimming removed 4 bases from V and 7 bases from J, with 14 bases in between. Germline lookup yields CDR1 ENHRY and CDR2 SYGVKD. The CDR3 is 14 residues long. The CDR3 spells CAISGWDGANEQFF. Written as DNA, the CDR3 is TGTGCCATCAGTGGGTGGGACGGTGCAAATGAGCAGTTCTTC.

This sequence joins TRBV19 and TRBJ2-2; D gene unclear. In germline, CDR1 is LNHDA, CDR2 SQIVND (reference sequence). V shed 3 bases and J shed 4 bases, with 12 bases lying between them. This CDR3 has 15 amino acids. The CDR3 bases are TGTGCCAGTAGTATCCCTTTGGCCGCCACCGGGGAGCTGTTTTTT. As protein: CASSIPLAATGELFF.

V and J are TRBV24-1 and TRBJ2-5, with D perhaps matching TRBD1 (5 bases). The germline V and J ends were trimmed by 3 bases and 1 base, with 17 bases remaining between them. Germline V gene lookup returns CDR1 KGHDR and CDR2 SFDVKD. The CDR3 has 17 residues. CDR3 nucleotide sequence: TGTGCCACCAGTGATGCGGACACAGAGGACCCCCAAGAGACCCAGTACTTC. Its protein product is CATSDADTEDPQETQYF.

This clonotype was seen more than once but under ten times. The chain is built from TRBV19 and TRBJ2-7; TRBD1 aligns across 12 bases. From germline, CDR1 is LNHDA and CDR2 SQIVND (reference sequence). Unmatched junction bases numbered 7, after V lost 5 bases and J lost 5 bases. CDR3 size: 15 residues. The CDR3 loop reads CASSPTGTGGDEQYF. CDR3 sequence (DNA): TGTGCCAGTAGTCCGACCGGGACAGGGGGCGACGAGCAGTACTTC.

In its sample, this clonotype was seen a few times. This CDR3 reads CASSSGGKPEGEQYF. CDR3 sequence (DNA): TGTGCCAGCAGCAGTGGGGGGAAACCGGAAGGAGAGCAGTACTTC. V usage is TRBV7-8 and J usage is TRBJ2-7, with D perhaps TRBD2 (6 bases). The CDR3 extends over 15 amino acids. The germline V gene encodes CDR1 SGHVS and CDR2 FQNEAQ. Trimming removed 5 bases at V and 7 bases at J, with 21 bases between.

A few counts support this clonotype. V usage is TRBV7-9 and J usage is TRBJ1-3; D call uncertain. The V gene's germline CDR1 is SEHNR and CDR2 FQNEAQ (reference sequence). V dropped 3 bases and J dropped 5 bases, with 8 bases sitting between them. The CDR3 contains 13 residues. The CDR3 protein is CASSFGDRNTIYF. The CDR3 DNA sequence: TGTGCCAGCAGCTTTGGGGATAGAAACACCATATATTTT.

Regarding this clonotype: The junction departs from germline at one end; a sequencing error may be responsible. The chain is built from TRBV7-6 and TRBJ2-5; 13 bases fit TRBD2. Germline V gene data show CDR1 as SGHVS and CDR2 as FNYEAQ. The CDR3 covers 16 residues. The CDR3 sequence: CATSRTSGGGVETQYF. CDR3 bases: TGTGCCACCAGCCGGACTAGCGGGGGCGGGGTAGAGACCCAGTACTTC.

The chain couples TRBV12-3 or TRBV12-4 to TRBJ2-4; D remains ambiguous. Trimming took off 3 bases at V and 3 bases at J, with 3 bases between the two ends. The CDR3 is 12 amino acids. Here the CDR3 DNA reads TGTGCCAGCAGTTTCGTCAAAAACATTCAGTACTTC. Translating it yields CASSFVKNIQYF.

This clonotype was recorded many times. The chain recombines TRBV7-6 with TRBJ2-3; 9 nucleotides line up with TRBD2. Trimming at V came to 5 bases and at J to 4 bases, leaving 13 bases not matched to a gene. This CDR3 comprises 17 residues. Per germline, CDR1 SGHVS and CDR2 FNYEAQ. The CDR3 nucleotides are TGTGCCAGCAGCCCCCACCAGGGGCGGGAGGGGCCAGATACGCAGTATTTT. Residues: CASSPHQGREGPDTQYF.

The genes are TRBV6-5 and TRBJ2-3, with D perhaps TRBD2 (5 bases). V was shortened by 2 bases and J by 10 bases, with 10 bases between the two germline ends. Germline V gene data show CDR1 as MNHEY and CDR2 as SVGAGI. The CDR3 runs 12 residues. CDR3 bases: TGTGCCAGCAGTTACGAGGGTGGGGCGCAGTATTTT. Protein sequence: CASSYEGGAQYF.

The chain carries TRBV6-2 or TRBV6-3 and TRBJ2-1; TRBD2 agrees at 9 bases. V trimming: 0 bases; J trimming: 3 bases; junction bases outside the gene matches: 6. Germline assignment: CDR1 MNHEY and CDR2 SVGEGT. The CDR3 contains 17 residues. CDR3 protein: CASSYSAAGGYYNEQFF. The CDR3 region has the DNA TGTGCCAGCAGTTACTCGGCCGCGGGGGGGTACTACAATGAGCAGTTCTTC.

The chain joins TRBV4-3 to TRBJ2-3; 9 nucleotides line up with TRBD1. This CDR3 region has 15 residues. CDR1 and CDR2 from the germline V gene are LGHNA and YSLEER. V shed 5 bases, J shed 5 bases, and the junction held 8 bases outside the gene matches. CDR3 amino acids: CASSFSQGAEDTQYF. The CDR3 DNA follows: TGCGCCAGCAGCTTCTCACAGGGGGCTGAAGATACGCAGTATTTT.